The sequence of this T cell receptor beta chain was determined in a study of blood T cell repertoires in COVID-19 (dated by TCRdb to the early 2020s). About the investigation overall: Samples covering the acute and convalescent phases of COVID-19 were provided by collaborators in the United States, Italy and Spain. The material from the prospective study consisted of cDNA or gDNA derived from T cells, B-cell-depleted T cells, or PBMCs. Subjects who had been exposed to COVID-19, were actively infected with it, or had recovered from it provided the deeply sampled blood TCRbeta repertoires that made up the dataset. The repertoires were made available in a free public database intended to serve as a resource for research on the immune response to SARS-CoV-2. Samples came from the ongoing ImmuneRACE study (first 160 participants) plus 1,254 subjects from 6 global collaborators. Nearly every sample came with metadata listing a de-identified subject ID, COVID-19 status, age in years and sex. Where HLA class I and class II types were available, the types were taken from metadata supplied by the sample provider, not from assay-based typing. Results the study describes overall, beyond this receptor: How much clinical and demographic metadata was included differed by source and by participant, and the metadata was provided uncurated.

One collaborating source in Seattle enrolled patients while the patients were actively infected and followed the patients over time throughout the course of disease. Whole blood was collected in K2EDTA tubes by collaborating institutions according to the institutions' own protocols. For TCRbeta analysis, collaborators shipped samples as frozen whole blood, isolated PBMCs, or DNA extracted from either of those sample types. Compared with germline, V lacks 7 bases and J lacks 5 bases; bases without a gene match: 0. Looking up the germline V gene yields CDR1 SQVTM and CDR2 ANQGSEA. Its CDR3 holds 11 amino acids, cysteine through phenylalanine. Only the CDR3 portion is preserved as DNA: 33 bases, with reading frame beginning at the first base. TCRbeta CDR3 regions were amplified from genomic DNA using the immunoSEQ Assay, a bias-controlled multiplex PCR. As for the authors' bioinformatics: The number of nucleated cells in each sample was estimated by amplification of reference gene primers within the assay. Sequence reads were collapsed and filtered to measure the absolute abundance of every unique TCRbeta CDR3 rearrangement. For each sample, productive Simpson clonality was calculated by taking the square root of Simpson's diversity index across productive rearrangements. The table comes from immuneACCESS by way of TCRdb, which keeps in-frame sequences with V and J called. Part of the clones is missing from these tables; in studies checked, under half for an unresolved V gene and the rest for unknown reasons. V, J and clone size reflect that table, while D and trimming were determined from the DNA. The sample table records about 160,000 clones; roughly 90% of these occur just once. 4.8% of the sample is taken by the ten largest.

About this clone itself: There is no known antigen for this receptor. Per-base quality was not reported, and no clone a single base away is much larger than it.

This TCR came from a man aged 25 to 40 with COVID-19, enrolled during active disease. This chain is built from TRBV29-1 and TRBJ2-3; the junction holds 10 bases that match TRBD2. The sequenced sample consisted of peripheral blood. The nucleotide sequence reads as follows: TGCAGCGGACTAGCGGGAGATACGCAGTATTTT. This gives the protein CSGLAGDTQYF.